Listed here are 30 T cell receptor beta chains from one sample, sequenced in a study of cytomegalovirus exposure and HLA in healthy donors. TCRdb's table, derived via immunoSEQ multiplex PCR, lists solely in-frame clones and lacks some. The sample gives 60,000 or so clones, approximately 90% of which show up once; over 1% is in the top ten. Sequences were obtained from PBMCs. All receptors come from a woman younger than 35 in good health and CMV-seronegative.

V gene TRBV19 combines with J gene TRBJ1-2, with TRBD1 matching 7 bases. The CDR3 sequence is 14 residues long. Looked up from germline, CDR1 is LNHDA and CDR2 is SQIVND (reference sequence). J gave up 6 bases and V 4 bases, and 8 bases lay outside the gene matches. The CDR3 DNA follows: TGTGCCAGTAGTAGCGTGGGACAGAGAGATGGCTACACCTTC. This encodes CASSSVGQRDGYTF.

The rearrangement uses TRBV6-6 and TRBJ2-7; D possibly corresponds to TRBD1 (5 bases). Trimming took off 0 bases at V and 0 bases at J, with 9 bases between the two ends. Germline CDR1 and CDR2: MNHNY and SVGAGI (reference sequence). CDR3 length equals 15 residues. The CDR3 sequence is CASSYSGQISYEQYF. The CDR3 DNA reads as TGTGCCAGCAGTTACTCCGGACAAATCTCCTACGAGCAGTACTTC.

This chain connects TRBV2 to TRBJ1-3, with TRBD1 matching over 7 bases. Germline V gene data show CDR1 as SNHLY and CDR2 as FYNNEI. V lost 5 bases and J lost 3; bases outside the gene matches: 10. CDR3 size: 16 residues. In nucleotides, the CDR3 is TGTGCCAGCAGTTTTACCGGGACAGCTGTTGGAAACACCATATATTTT. Amino acids: CASSFTGTAVGNTIYF.

The chain is built from TRBV5-5 and TRBJ2-5; 8 bases map to TRBD2. Germline V CDR1 and CDR2: SGHKS, YYEKEE (reference sequence). V lost 5 bases to trimming and J lost 2 bases; unmatched junction nucleotides: 5. The CDR3 totals 14 residues. The CDR3 DNA reads as TGTGCCAGCAGTCCGGGACTAGTGCAAGAGACCCAGTACTTC. This gives the protein CASSPGLVQETQYF.

The chain employs TRBV7-3 and TRBJ2-1; D is uncertain. V was pared by 4 bases and J by 5 bases, with 6 bases between. This CDR3 is built from 12 residues. Per germline, CDR1 SGHTA and CDR2 FQGTGA. The DNA of the CDR3 is TGTGCCAGCAGCTCGTCGGACAATGAGCAGTTCTTC. This sequence encodes CASSSSDNEQFF.

The rearrangement joins TRBV6-5 to TRBJ1-6; D unclear. CDR1 MNHEY and CDR2 SVGAGI come from the germline V gene. Between the trimmed V and J ends, which lost 9 bases and 8 bases, there was a span of 8 bases. The CDR3 covers 11 residues. For the CDR3, the DNA is TGTGCCAGAGACAAGGATTCACCCCTCCACTTT. Protein sequence: CARDKDSPLHF.

This chain links TRBV28 with TRBJ1-2, with 7 bases that match TRBD1. From germline, CDR1 is MDHEN and CDR2 SYDVKM. The CDR3 sequence is 12 residues long. The V and J ends lost 6 bases and 4 bases, in that order; junction bases with no gene match: 2. CDR3 region: CASRGQTYGYTF. Written as DNA, the CDR3 is TGTGCCAGCAGGGGACAGACCTATGGCTACACCTTC.

The chain is built from TRBV18 and TRBJ1-6, with D tentatively TRBD1 (5 bases). V was cut by 4 bases and J by 9 bases, with 16 bases left in between. This CDR3 contains 15 residues. Germline V lookup: CDR1 KGHSH, CDR2 LQKENI. Here the CDR3 DNA reads TGTGCCAGCTCACACTCCGGGACTCCCTCTTCACCCCTCCACTTT. This encodes CASSHSGTPSSPLHF.

The gene calls are TRBV2 and TRBJ2-1, with D possibly being TRBD1 (6 bases). The CDR3 spans 14 residues. Germline-derived CDR1 and CDR2 are SNHLY and FYNNEI. V was shortened by 1 base and J by 7 bases, with 11 bases between the two germline ends. Here the CDR3 reads CASSEVRGVNEQFF. DNA for the CDR3: TGTGCCAGCAGTGAAGTCAGGGGTGTAAATGAGCAGTTCTTC.

The count of this clone is one. The chain recombines TRBV6-6 with TRBJ2-2; 9 nucleotides line up with TRBD2. The CDR3 extends over 16 amino acids. Germline V gene sequence: CDR1 MNHNY, CDR2 SVGAGI (reference sequence). Trimming cost V 4 bases and J 4 bases; bases outside gene matches: 7. The CDR3 nucleotides are TGTGCCAGCAGTTTTAGCGGGGGACCTCCCACCGGGGAGCTGTTTTTT. Encoded protein: CASSFSGGPPTGELFF.

This chain connects TRBV7-2 to TRBJ1-1; no clear D gene. The germline V and J ends were trimmed by 2 bases and 0 bases, with 7 bases remaining between them. The CDR3 loop spans 14 amino acids. Germline assignment: CDR1 SGHTA and CDR2 FQGNSA. Written as DNA, the CDR3 is TGTGCCAGCAGCTTAACAGTCATGAACACTGAAGCTTTCTTT. It codes for CASSLTVMNTEAFF.

A remark on this clone: Other DNA sequences in the same sample also yield this CDR3. V usage is TRBV9 and J usage is TRBJ1-2, with 7 bases identical to TRBD1. CDR3 length: 14 amino acids. Germline V gives CDR1 SGDLS, CDR2 YYNGEE. V lost 2 bases, J lost 2 bases, and 3 bases stayed unmatched. As DNA, the CDR3 is TGTGCCAGCAGCGTTGGGACAGCCAACTATGGCTACACCTTC. Protein product: CASSVGTANYGYTF.

V is TRBV6-5 and J is TRBJ2-7; 7 nucleotides match TRBD2. The ends lost 3 bases at V and 0 bases at J; junction bases unmatched: 8. Germline CDR1 and CDR2: MNHEY and SVGAGI. The CDR3 is 16 amino acids. CDR3 in amino acids: CASSYSRGRSSYEQYF. CDR3 nucleotides: TGTGCCAGCAGTTATAGTCGCGGGAGAAGCTCCTACGAGCAGTACTTC.

This chain uses TRBV6-5 with TRBJ1-5; perhaps TRBD1 as D (6 bases). With 5 bases removed from V and 5 bases from J, the gap between germline ends came to 16 bases. Germline CDR1 MNHEY, CDR2 SVGAGI. The CDR3 has 15 amino acids. The CDR3 spells CASSPDRRRDQPQHF. The CDR3 bases are TGTGCCAGCAGTCCCGACAGGAGAAGAGATCAGCCCCAGCATTTT.

The V call is TRBV4-2, the J call TRBJ2-3, with D possibly matching TRBD2 (5 bases). The CDR3 is 15 amino acids. CDR1 is LGHNA and CDR2 is YNFKEQ in the germline V gene. V shed 5 bases and J shed 2 bases, with 14 bases lying between them. CDR3: CASSSRTGDTDTQYF. CDR3 sequence (DNA): TGTGCCAGCAGCTCCCGAACCGGGGACACAGATACGCAGTATTTT.

The gene calls are TRBV2 and TRBJ1-5; TRBD1 matches 12 bases. In germline, CDR1 is SNHLY, CDR2 FYNNEI. V shed 3 bases and J 2 bases; nucleotides not matched to a gene: 8. The CDR3 has 18 amino acids. In nucleotides, the CDR3 is TGTGCCAGCAGTGACCGGGACAGGGGGCGCAGGGGCAATCAGCCCCAGCATTTT. It yields the protein CASSDRDRGRRGNQPQHF. The variable domain in full, completed from reference TRBV2 and TRBJ1-5, reads EPEVTQTPSHQVTQMGQEVILRCVPISNHLYFYWYRQILGQKVEFLVSFYNNEISEKSEIFDDQFSVERPDGSNFTLKIRSTKLEDSAMYFCASSDRDRGRRGNQPQHFGDGTRLSIL.

V is TRBV2 and J is TRBJ2-7; D gene ambiguous. CDR3 length: 11 residues. Germline V gene data show CDR1 as SNHLY and CDR2 as FYNNEI. Trimming left V 8 bases short and J 2 bases short, with 7 bases between. In nucleotides, the CDR3 is TGTGCCAGCCTAAGAGCCTACGAGCAGTACTTC. It yields the protein CASLRAYEQYF.

This chain joins TRBV7-8 and TRBJ1-1; 7 nucleotides align to TRBD1. CDR3 length equals 15 residues. V trimming: 6 bases; J trimming: 5 bases; junction bases outside the gene matches: 12. Germline values: CDR1 SGHVS, CDR2 FQNEAQ. The CDR3 nucleotides read TGTGCCAGCAGACGACAGGGAATGATCGGGACTGAAGCTTTCTTT. Its protein is CASRRQGMIGTEAFF.

The rearrangement uses TRBV28 and TRBJ2-2; the D gene is possibly TRBD2 (5 bases). V lost 1 base to trimming and J lost 3 bases, with 15 bases between them. The CDR3 sequence is 17 residues long. Germline-derived CDR1 and CDR2 are MDHEN and SYDVKM. CDR3 residues: CASSLSPADRDTGELFF. The CDR3 coding sequence is TGTGCCAGCAGTTTATCGCCAGCGGATCGGGACACCGGGGAGCTGTTTTTT.

The rearrangement joins TRBV4-2 to TRBJ1-4; no clear D. The V gene's germline CDR1 is LGHNA and CDR2 YNFKEQ. With 1 base removed from V and 10 bases from J, the gap between germline ends came to 16 bases. CDR3 length: 15 residues. The CDR3 is CASSQVSFGERKLFF. CDR3 nucleotide sequence: TGTGCCAGCAGCCAAGTTTCGTTCGGGGAGAGAAAACTGTTTTTT.

The chain combines TRBV28 with TRBJ2-2; 7 positions match TRBD1. This CDR3 has 14 amino acids. Germline CDR1 reads MDHEN; CDR2 reads SYDVKM. V gave up 3 bases and J gave up 4 bases; unmatched junction bases: 2. DNA of the CDR3: TGTGCCAGCAGTTTCGGGACAGTCACCGGGGAGCTGTTTTTT. This codes for CASSFGTVTGELFF.

The chain uses TRBV15 and TRBJ1-1; no clear D gene. V was shortened by 0 bases and J by 1 base, with 9 bases between the two germline ends. The CDR3 contains 15 residues. The germline V gene encodes CDR1 LNHNV and CDR2 YYDKDF (reference sequence). CDR3 nucleotides: TGTGCCACCAGCAGAGATCGAGAGCGGAACACTGAAGCTTTCTTT. It encodes CATSRDRERNTEAFF.

V gene TRBV11-2 combines with J gene TRBJ2-1; 8 nucleotides agree with TRBD2. Germline V gene sequence: CDR1 SGHAT, CDR2 FQNNGV. Trimming removed 5 bases from V and 5 bases from J; junction bases left unmatched: 8. This CDR3 is 15 amino acids long. This chain's CDR3 is CASSLSGSIDNEQFF. The CDR3 nucleotides are TGTGCCAGCAGCCTCAGCGGGAGCATCGACAATGAGCAGTTCTTC.

The J gene is TRBJ1-1, the V gene TRBV5-1; 8 positions match TRBD1. Germline V lookup: CDR1 SGHRS, CDR2 YFSETQ. The CDR3 length is 14 residues. V lost 4 bases and J lost 5; bases outside the gene matches: 7. CDR3 loop: CASSKGQGETEAFF. In nucleotides, the CDR3 is TGCGCCAGCAGCAAAGGACAGGGTGAGACTGAAGCTTTCTTT.

This clone appeared a few times. The chain carries TRBV9 and TRBJ1-1; D is unclear. There are 13 residues in the CDR3. Germline V gene sequence: CDR1 SGDLS, CDR2 YYNGEE. V lost 0 bases and J 3 bases, leaving 6 bases between the germline ends. CDR3 sequence (DNA): TGTGCCAGCAGCGTAGCGGGAGACACTGAAGCTTTCTTT. This codes for CASSVAGDTEAFF.

In this sample, this clone turned up once. The chain has TRBV7-3 and TRBJ1-1; 10 bases are shared with TRBD1. The CDR3 is 13 amino acids. Germline lookup yields CDR1 SGHTA and CDR2 FQGTGA. After removal of 5 bases from V and 11 bases from J, the junction contained 8 bases not matched to a gene. The CDR3 reads CASSLAGTGVAFF. The CDR3 region has the DNA TGTGCCAGCAGCCTCGCGGGGACAGGGGTCGCTTTCTTT. The variable domain in full, completed from reference TRBV7-3 and TRBJ1-1, reads GAGVSQTPSNKVTEKGKYVELRCDPISGHTALYWYRQSLGQGPEFLIYFQGTGAADDSGLPNDRFFAVRPEGSVSTLKIQRTERGDSAVYLCASSLAGTGVAFFGQGTRLTVV.

The V and J genes are TRBV29-1 and TRBJ2-1; 7 nucleotides line up with TRBD2. CDR3 length: 15 residues. The trim removed 6 bases at V and 4 bases at J, leaving 12 bases unmatched. Germline V gives CDR1 SQVTM, CDR2 ANQGSEA. The CDR3 is CSVSGAGKRYNEQFF. For the CDR3, the DNA is TGCAGCGTCAGCGGGGCTGGGAAGCGGTACAATGAGCAGTTCTTC.

The chain combines TRBV13 with TRBJ2-3, with 11 bases fitting TRBD2. The CDR3 contains 16 residues. The trim removed 6 bases at V and 3 bases at J, leaving 8 bases unmatched. Germline loops: CDR1 PRHDT, CDR2 FYEKMQ (reference sequence). CDR3 sequence: CASRFTRTSGTDTQYF. CDR3 DNA: TGTGCCAGCAGATTCACCCGGACTAGCGGGACAGATACGCAGTATTTT.

The chain employs TRBV6-1 and TRBJ2-7, with D possibly being TRBD1 (6 bases). Germline-derived CDR1 and CDR2 are MNHNS and SASEGT. V gave up 0 bases and J gave up 3 bases, with 15 bases separating them. The CDR3 runs 16 residues. The CDR3 DNA is TGTGCCAGCAGTGAAGCGGTTCTGGACAGCAACTACGAGCAGTACTTC. It encodes CASSEAVLDSNYEQYF.

The chain employs TRBV18 and TRBJ1-1, with 8 bases aligning to TRBD1. Losses at the gene ends were 2 bases for V and 0 bases for J; bases not matched to a gene: 2. The germline gives CDR1 KGHSH, CDR2 LQKENI. The CDR3 runs to 15 residues. The CDR3 loop reads CASSPGQGLNTEAFF. CDR3 bases: TGTGCCAGCTCACCAGGACAGGGCTTGAACACTGAAGCTTTCTTT.